Following are 25 T cell receptor beta chains from one sample sequenced in a study of T cell repertoires in cytomegalovirus infection. Each CDR3 protein is one row after TCRdb ran MiXCR on the reads. Among about 52,000 distinct CDR3 sequences, 15% to 20% were seen once, and the ten largest hold around three quarters. No antigen has been identified for these receptors. Material: CD8+ T cells from cultured PBMCs, obtained from culture after CMV antigen stimulation. These receptor sequences come from a human donor in good health (CMV status not recorded). Some clones in this sample may be carry-over from other donors' samples.

The rearrangement links TRBV5-4 to TRBJ2-2, with 8 bases fitting TRBD1. Germline V gives CDR1 SGHNT, CDR2 YYREEE (reference sequence). The length of the CDR3 is 15 residues. V trimming: 3 bases; J trimming: 3 bases; junction bases outside the gene matches: 4. In DNA, the CDR3 is TGTGCCAGCAGCTCCGGGACAGGTCACACCGGGGAGCTGTTTTTT. Translated: CASSSGTGHTGELFF.

The chain employs TRBV4-1 and TRBJ1-1; tentative D call: TRBD1 (5 bases). The V end lost 3 bases, the J end lost 2 bases, and 10 bases lay between the germline ends. In germline, CDR1 is MGHRA, CDR2 YSYEKL. This CDR3 has 14 amino acids. CDR3 DNA sequence: TGCGCCAGCAGCCACCTTAGGGGCAACACTGAAGCTTTCTTT. The encoded protein is CASSHLRGNTEAFF.

The CDR3: CASSFDGAGTEAFF. CDR3 nucleotide sequence: TGTGCCAGCAGCTTTGATGGGGCGGGTACTGAAGCTTTCTTT. The J gene is TRBJ1-1, the V gene TRBV7-2; TRBD1 might be the D (5 bases). Germline-derived CDR1 and CDR2 are SGHTA and FQGNSA. The CDR3 contains 14 residues. V lost 3 bases and J 5 bases, leaving 13 bases between the germline ends.

The genes are TRBV7-2 and TRBJ1-1, with D perhaps matching TRBD1 (5 bases). The CDR3 is made up of 16 amino acids. Per germline, CDR1 SGHTA and CDR2 FQGNSA. Trimming took off 5 bases at V and 6 bases at J, with 22 bases between the two ends. CDR3 amino acids: CASSRYPTGLEPEAFF. The CDR3 region has the DNA TGTGCCAGCAGCCGATATCCCACGGGGCTCGAACCTGAAGCTTTCTTT.

This sequence joins TRBV30 and TRBJ1-6, with D maybe TRBD1 (6 bases). Trimming removed 5 bases at V and 3 bases at J, with 14 bases between. Germline V gene lookup returns CDR1 GTSNPN and CDR2 SVGIG (reference sequence). The length of the CDR3 is 15 residues. The CDR3 DNA follows: TGTGCCTGGTCGAACCCGGACAGCTATAATTCACCCCTCCACTTT. Its translation: CAWSNPDSYNSPLHF.

The chain links TRBV12-3 or TRBV12-4 to TRBJ1-6; D unresolved. V was cut by 3 bases and J by 6 bases, with 9 bases left in between. This CDR3 has 14 amino acids. The CDR3 spells CASSLTWRNSPLHF. The CDR3 DNA follows: TGTGCCAGCAGTTTGACATGGCGTAATTCACCCCTCCACTTT.

The sample holds a few counts of this clonotype. The chain employs TRBV7-2 and TRBJ2-1, with D perhaps TRBD1 (6 bases). The CDR3 has 16 residues. The V gene's germline CDR1 is SGHTA and CDR2 FQGNSA. The V end lost 1 base, the J end lost 5 bases, and 15 bases lay between the germline ends. This CDR3 reads CASSLDLLQGNNEQFF. CDR3 bases: TGTGCCAGCAGCTTAGACCTCCTACAGGGCAACAATGAGCAGTTCTTC. The whole variable domain, filled in from reference TRBV7-2 and TRBJ2-1, reads GAGVSQSPSNKVTEKGKDVELRCDPISGHTALYWYRQSLGQGLEFLIYFQGNSAPDKSGLPSDRFSAERTGGSVSTLTIQRTQQEDSAVYLCASSLDLLQGNNEQFFGPGTRLTVL.

The V and J genes are TRBV6-1 and TRBJ2-2, with 7 bases matching TRBD1. Losses at the gene ends were 6 bases for V and 4 bases for J; bases not matched to a gene: 5. CDR3 length: 14 amino acids. Germline V gene data show CDR1 as MNHNS and CDR2 as SASEGT. CDR3 sequence: CASRYRGVTGELFF. The CDR3 bases are TGTGCCAGCAGATACAGGGGAGTCACCGGGGAGCTGTTTTTT.

The chain combines TRBV7-2 with TRBJ2-7, with D unclear. Germline V CDR1 and CDR2: SGHTA, FQGNSA. The ends were cut back, 4 bases at V and 5 bases at J, with 9 bases in the middle. This CDR3 has 12 residues. CDR3 region: CASSSLRNEQYF. The CDR3, as DNA: TGTGCCAGCAGCTCCCTGAGAAACGAGCAGTACTTC. The entire variable domain, with the rest obtained from reference TRBV7-2 and TRBJ2-7, is as follows: GAGVSQSPSNKVTEKGKDVELRCDPISGHTALYWYRQSLGQGLEFLIYFQGNSAPDKSGLPSDRFSAERTGGSVSTLTIQRTQQEDSAVYLCASSSLRNEQYFGPGTRLTVT.

This chain links TRBV7-6 with TRBJ2-5; the match to TRBD2 covers 11 bases. The CDR3 has 15 residues. The germline gives CDR1 SGHVS, CDR2 FNYEAQ. J lost 5 bases, V lost 3 bases, and 5 bases had no gene match. The CDR3 DNA follows: TGTGCCAGCAGCTTTAGCGGGGGGGCCCTGGAGACCCAGTACTTC. It is translated as CASSFSGGALETQYF. Full variable domain (rest looked up from reference TRBV7-6 and TRBJ2-5): GAGVSQSPRYKVTKRGQDVALRCDPISGHVSLYWYRQALGQGPEFLTYFNYEAQQDKSGLPNDRFSAERPEGSISTLTIQRTEQRDSAMYRCASSFSGGALETQYFGPGTRLLVL.

This chain connects TRBV6-2 or TRBV6-3 to TRBJ2-7; D is uncertain. Germline CDR1 is MNHEY and CDR2 is SVGEGT. The CDR3 has 15 amino acids. Trimming pared 2 bases from V and 2 bases from J, leaving 13 bases between. The chain's CDR3 is CASSYATSPPYEQYF. DNA for the CDR3: TGTGCCAGCAGTTACGCCACCTCCCCACCCTACGAGCAGTACTTC.

The V and J genes are TRBV2 and TRBJ2-7; no firm D call. Germline V gene sequence: CDR1 SNHLY, CDR2 FYNNEI. The V end lost 3 bases, the J end lost 9 bases, and 6 bases lay between the germline ends. CDR3 length: 10 amino acids. This CDR3 reads CASSDWMQYF. The CDR3 nucleotides read TGTGCCAGCAGTGACTGGATGCAGTACTTC.

On this clonotype itself: A read error may explain this, as a much larger clone is one base away. This sequence joins TRBV7-8 and TRBJ1-1; a weak D match, TRBD1 (5 bases). Trimming shortened V by 2 bases and J by 1 base, and 14 bases separated the two germline ends. CDR3 size: 16 residues. Germline CDR1 is SGHVS and CDR2 is FQNEAQ. The CDR3 DNA follows: TGTGCCAGCAGCTTACCCAGGACAAGCTGGAACACTGAAGCTTTCTTT. Translating gives CASSLPRTSWNTEAFF. The full variable domain, with the rest looked up from reference TRBV7-8 and TRBJ1-1, is GAGVSQSPRYKVAKRGQDVALRCDPISGHVSLFWYQQALGQGPEFLTYFQNEAQLDKSGLPSDRFFAERPEGSVSTLKIQRTQQEDSAVYLCASSLPRTSWNTEAFFGQGTRLTVV.

V and J are TRBV20-1 and TRBJ1-6; a weak D match, TRBD1 (5 bases). There are 17 residues in the CDR3. Germline assignment: CDR1 DFQATT and CDR2 SNEGSKA (reference sequence). V gave up 0 bases and J gave up 0 bases, with 12 bases separating them. Here the CDR3 reads CSARDNGGGSYNSPLHF. The CDR3 DNA reads as TGCAGTGCTAGAGATAATGGGGGAGGCTCCTATAATTCACCCCTCCACTTT.

This clonotype has only a few counts. The chain links TRBV7-2 to TRBJ2-7, with 8 bases fitting TRBD1. The V gene's germline CDR1 is SGHTA and CDR2 FQGNSA. This CDR3 is built from 15 residues. J lost 2 bases, V lost 6 bases, and 9 bases had no gene match. Here the CDR3 DNA reads TGTGCCAGCAGTTACTCCCAGGGGGCTCCCTACGAGCAGTACTTC. Protein: CASSYSQGAPYEQYF.

This sequence joins TRBV7-8 and TRBJ2-3; D may be TRBD1 or TRBD2 (5 bases each). The germline V gene encodes CDR1 SGHVS and CDR2 FQNEAQ. Trimming took off 5 bases at V and 6 bases at J, with 18 bases between the two ends. CDR3 length: 15 amino acids. The CDR3 reads CASSPEGQDSDTQYF. CDR3 nucleotide sequence: TGTGCCAGCAGCCCCGAGGGGCAGGACTCTGATACGCAGTATTTT.

V usage is TRBV12-3 or TRBV12-4 and J usage is TRBJ2-7; D gene unclear. CDR3 length: 14 residues. Between the trimmed V and J ends, which lost 1 base and 1 base, there was a span of 8 bases. CDR3 sequence: CASSLGLFSYEQYF. The CDR3 DNA reads as TGTGCCAGCAGTTTAGGCCTATTTTCCTACGAGCAGTACTTC.

This clonotype has more than one count but fewer than ten. DNA of the CDR3: TGCGCCAGCAGCCTTGGGACAGGGGAAGGCTACACCTTC. This sequence encodes CASSLGTGEGYTF. This chain connects TRBV4-3 to TRBJ1-2, with 10 bases lining up with TRBD1. After removal of 4 bases from V and 8 bases from J, the junction contained 4 bases not matched to a gene. The CDR3 extends over 13 amino acids. Germline lookup yields CDR1 LGHNA and CDR2 YSLEER.

J is TRBJ1-1 and V is TRBV18; 7 bases line up with TRBD1. V shed 3 bases, J shed 8 bases, and the junction held 3 bases outside the gene matches. This CDR3 contains 12 residues. The V gene's germline CDR1 is KGHSH and CDR2 LQKENI. The CDR3 DNA reads as TGTGCCAGCTCACCCAGGACAGGAGAAGCTTTCTTT. Encoded protein: CASSPRTGEAFF.

This chain uses TRBV7-2 with TRBJ1-1; D possibly corresponds to TRBD1 (5 bases). CDR1 and CDR2 (germline): SGHTA, FQGNSA. Deletions cut 5 bases from V and 3 bases from J, with 19 bases between. The CDR3 totals 16 residues. The chain's CDR3 is CASSRRDPGAHTEAFF. The DNA of the CDR3 is TGTGCCAGCAGCCGCCGGGACCCTGGGGCCCACACTGAAGCTTTCTTT.

This clonotype showed up just a few times. This chain connects TRBV19 to TRBJ2-7, with D perhaps TRBD1 (5 bases). This CDR3 is built from 13 residues. Germline assignment: CDR1 LNHDA and CDR2 SQIVND (reference sequence). Trimming removed 6 bases from V and 2 bases from J, with 11 bases in between. CDR3 in amino acids: CASSRQGTYEQYF. CDR3 coding DNA: TGTGCCAGTAGCCGTCAGGGCACCTACGAGCAGTACTTC.

This clonotype was observed a handful of times. The V call is TRBV19, the J call TRBJ2-1; D gene ambiguous. The CDR3 length is 12 residues. Germline V CDR1 and CDR2: LNHDA, SQIVND (reference sequence). The V end was cut by 6 bases, the J end by 9 bases, with 12 bases between. The CDR3 spells CASSPTRIEQFF. The CDR3 DNA is TGTGCCAGTAGCCCGACCAGGATTGAGCAGTTCTTC.

The rearrangement uses TRBV7-2 and TRBJ2-3, with 11 bases aligning to TRBD2. V lost 5 bases and J lost 4; bases outside the gene matches: 5. Germline V gene sequence: CDR1 SGHTA, CDR2 FQGNSA. CDR3 length equals 15 residues. The CDR3 protein is CASSPTSGGADTQYF. The CDR3 coding sequence is TGTGCCAGCAGCCCCACTAGCGGGGGAGCAGATACGCAGTATTTT.

The J gene is TRBJ1-6, the V gene TRBV7-6, with D hard to call. The germline V gene encodes CDR1 SGHVS and CDR2 FNYEAQ. The germline V and J ends were trimmed by 5 bases and 6 bases, with 11 bases remaining between them. There are 14 residues in the CDR3. CDR3 sequence: CASSPTSANSPLHF. CDR3 nucleotide sequence: TGTGCCAGCAGCCCCACTAGCGCTAATTCACCCCTCCACTTT.

This clonotype was seen just once. This rearrangement joins TRBV7-2 to TRBJ1-6; 9 bases map to TRBD1. Germline loops: CDR1 SGHTA, CDR2 FQGNSA. V shed 7 bases and J 13 bases; nucleotides not matched to a gene: 14. The CDR3 has 15 amino acids. The CDR3, as DNA: TGTGCCAGCAAACTATCCGGGACAGGGCAGACCCCCCTCCACTTT. Translating gives CASKLSGTGQTPLHF.